This note documents a single T cell receptor beta chain sequence. This receptor's antigen is unknown. The sample holds no much larger clone one base away, and base qualities are not on file. This sample also contains other DNA sequences that code for the same CDR3. The record originates from a study of shared clonotypes between healthy human individuals (dated by TCRdb to the early 2020s). For context, the study as a whole: A couple of women and a few men aged 18 to 49 years were included in the cohort. Per donor, three plates each were used for CD4 naive and CD4 memory, two for CD8 naive, and one for CD8 memory. To estimate repertoire size and how much clonotypes are shared between individuals, the study performed deep sequencing of blood TCR repertoires from roughly five healthy adults. To increase sequencing depth and limit assay-specific biases, TCR repertoire library preparation and sequencing were carried out by different laboratories using diverse techniques. Leukapheresis yielded between about 0.94 and 9.5 billion PBMCs per donor.

Per the germline V gene (reference sequence), SEHNR is the CDR1 and FQNEAQ is the CDR2. Taken from cysteine to phenylalanine, the CDR3 has 14 residues. Here the CDR3 DNA is all that survives: 42 bases in frame from base 1. V has 1 base trimmed and J has 6 bases trimmed; junction bases matching no gene number 2. TCR CDR3 regions were amplified from genomic DNA by multiplex PCR using the deep immunoSEQ assay. Extracted genomic DNA from each cell subset was distributed evenly across all wells of several immunoSEQ 96-well plates, and each plate was treated as a replicate. Each replicate PCR for sorted subsets received around 210 ng genomic DNA, equal to some 32,000 T cell genomes. Purified libraries were quantified with a Qubit 3.0 fluorometer, sized on a Bioanalyzer 2100, and re-quantified with the KAPA Library Quantification kit. Every immunoSEQ 96-well plate was sequenced on a dedicated single-read 150-cycle Illumina NextSeq 550 flow cell. Per the source publication's procedure: Because only junctional sequences without quality scores were contained in the immunoSEQ output, filtering matching that applied to full-length reads could not be performed. To assign V/J genes and CDR3, sequences were annotated against IMGT germline references using PyIR, a Python wrapper for IgBLAST v1.9. Any read was removed if the V/J assignment was weak (E-value above 1e-6), the CDR3 was missing, or the read contained stop codons, out-of-frame junctions, or ambiguous translated residues. V3J clonotypes were defined as sequences sharing the same inferred V gene, J gene, and CDR3 amino acid sequence. To compute the percentage overlap between repertoires, the number of shared unique clonotypes was divided by the size of the smaller repertoire. Repertoire richness was assessed with RTK rarefaction, the Chao1 estimator, and Recon v2.1 estimates of unobserved clonotypes. Generation probabilities were computed with OLGA for all TCRbeta clonotypes obtained by the gDNA method from a few donors. Not all clones reach the TCRdb copy of this immuneACCESS table, which keeps in-frame sequences only. Checked studies attribute under half of the gap to unresolved V genes and leave the rest unexplained. The DNA was the basis for D and trimming; V, J and clone size are from that table. This sample has hundreds of thousands of clones in its table, and less than 85% of those were observed once. Of the sample, around 1.6% is held by the ten largest clones.

The donors were healthy, HIV-negative adults with no recently reported acute infections or vaccinations. All donors were Caucasian adults living in Nashville, Tennessee, USA. CD4+ T cells were enriched by magnetic negative selection; naive cells were then positively selected on CD45RA, and the negative fraction formed the memory subset. Blood was obtained by leukapheresis, after which PBMCs were separated by Ficoll-Histopaque density gradient centrifugation and cryopreserved in liquid nitrogen vapor phase. Purity and quantity of every magnetically sorted T cell population were checked by analytical flow cytometry. From each sorted fraction, genomic DNA was isolated and quantified by UV absorbance on a Nanodrop 2000c. Here is what the overall study found, with its caveats: Compared with non-shared clonotypes, the clonotypes found in all four sorted-subset donors had higher generation probabilities. Because the study included only a small number of donors, the genetic and exposure-history diversity represented was limited. Even with the large sequencing depth, rarefaction of the sorted-subset datasets indicated that sequencing was incomplete. Naive subsets generally had larger estimated clonotype richness than memory subsets. Sampling was restricted to blood, and TCR repertoires in tissue are likely to differ from TCR repertoires in blood. When a handful of donors were compared, the shared fraction of clonotypes was about 5% for naive CD4, 3.5% to 4% for naive CD8, 2.3% for memory CD4, and about 0.36% for memory CD8. Pairwise subsampling indicated that sequencing depth was expected to affect the degree of clonotype sharing among donors.

The receptor's source is a woman aged 25 to 39 in good health. Sequenced input: memory CD4+ T cells sorted from blood. The intended sense of this specimen's cell subset or site label: CD45RA-negative fraction. The sequence is built from TRBV7-9 and TRBJ2-7; 11 bases in between match TRBD1. The nucleotide sequence reads TGTGCCAGCAGCTTAGGGACAGGGGGCCTCGAGCAGTACTTC. The resulting protein is CASSLGTGGLEQYF.